A single sample is the source of the 25 T cell receptor beta chains below, sequenced in a study of blood T cell repertoires in COVID-19. Sequencing was performed with immunoSEQ multiplex PCR; in TCRdb, only in-frame clones are kept and a portion is missing. Of about 98,000 clones in the sample, roughly 87% are singletons; the top ten hold 2%. What was sequenced was peripheral blood. These receptors were obtained from a man aged 50-60 years with active COVID-19.

The chain has TRBV11-2 and TRBJ1-1; no definite D call. Looked up from germline, CDR1 is SGHAT and CDR2 is FQNNGV. The ends were cut back, 0 bases at V and 3 bases at J, with 11 bases in the middle. CDR3 size: 15 residues. CDR3 sequence (DNA): TGTGCCAGCAGCTTAGATGGTCCAGGCCACACTGAAGCTTTCTTT. Residues: CASSLDGPGHTEAFF. The full variable domain, rest sourced from reference TRBV11-2 and TRBJ1-1, is EAGVAQSPRYKIIEKRQSVAFWCNPISGHATLYWYQQILGQGPKLLIQFQNNGVVDDSQLPKDRFSAERLKGVDSTLKIQPAKLEDSAVYLCASSLDGPGHTEAFFGQGTRLTVV.

This clone was counted a single time. The J gene is TRBJ1-3, the V gene TRBV4-3; D perhaps matches TRBD1 (6 bases). Trimming took 3 bases from V and 0 from J, leaving 15 bases between them. The CDR3 is made up of 17 amino acids. The germline V gene has CDR1 LGHNA and CDR2 YSLEER. CDR3 bases: TGCGCCAGCAGCCAGACCGTGGGGGCCTACTCTGGAAACACCATATATTTT. The encoded protein is CASSQTVGAYSGNTIYF.

This chain uses TRBV7-2 with TRBJ2-2, with TRBD2 matching over 10 bases. The junction had 6 bases not matched to a gene; V was cut back by 7 bases and J by 4 bases. Germline V gene lookup returns CDR1 SGHTA and CDR2 FQGNSA. CDR3 size: 15 residues. CDR3 amino acids: CASKRGGSLTGELFF. CDR3 in DNA: TGTGCCAGCAAGCGGGGGGGAAGTCTCACCGGGGAGCTGTTTTTT.

The chain links TRBV5-6 to TRBJ2-2; a weak D match, TRBD2 (5 bases). Germline-derived CDR1 and CDR2 are SGHDT and YYEEEE. Trimming cost V 5 bases and J 6 bases, with 17 bases left between them. The CDR3 covers 15 residues. The CDR3 region has the DNA TGTGCCAGCAGTCGGCCACTAGGATCGTCCGGGGAGCTGTTTTTT. Protein sequence: CASSRPLGSSGELFF.

V and J are TRBV6-2 or TRBV6-3 and TRBJ2-7, with 8 bases aligning to TRBD2. Trimming removed 5 bases from V and 4 bases from J; junction bases left unmatched: 10. CDR3 length: 15 residues. Germline CDR1 and CDR2: MNHEY and SVGEGT. The CDR3 bases are TGTGCCAGCAGTACTACTAGCGGTCACAATTACGAGCAGTACTTC. Encoded protein: CASSTTSGHNYEQYF.

This chain uses TRBV4-2 with TRBJ2-5; TRBD2 is a possible D gene (6 bases). The germline V gene has CDR1 LGHNA and CDR2 YNFKEQ. V lost 0 bases to trimming and J lost 4 bases, with 9 bases between them. CDR3 length equals 14 residues. CDR3: CASSQDAGRETQYF. In DNA form, the CDR3 reads TGTGCCAGCAGCCAAGACGCGGGGCGAGAGACCCAGTACTTC.

This clone was seen once. J is TRBJ2-3 and V is TRBV15; D is perhaps TRBD2 (6 bases). The germline V gene has CDR1 LNHNV and CDR2 YYDKDF (reference sequence). V dropped 0 bases and J dropped 2 bases, with 9 bases sitting between them. This CDR3 region has 15 residues. The CDR3: CATSRESGFTDTQYF. CDR3 DNA sequence: TGTGCCACCAGCAGAGAGAGCGGGTTCACAGATACGCAGTATTTT.

CDR3 DNA sequence: TGTGCCAGCAGTTTAACTCCCAGGGGAGGCTACACCTTC. This sequence encodes CASSLTPRGGYTF. The chain couples TRBV27 to TRBJ1-2, with D perhaps TRBD1 (6 bases). CDR3 length: 13 amino acids. V lost 2 bases and J lost 8, with 12 bases in between. Germline-derived CDR1 and CDR2 are MNHEY and SMNVEV (reference sequence).

The genes are TRBV6-5 and TRBJ2-1; perhaps TRBD1 as D (5 bases). This CDR3 is built from 15 residues. Trimming shortened V by 6 bases and J by 1 base, and 13 bases separated the two germline ends. The germline gives CDR1 MNHEY, CDR2 SVGAGI. Written as DNA, the CDR3 is TGTGCCAGCAGCCTGGCTAGGGGATCCTACAATGAGCAGTTCTTC. The encoded protein is CASSLARGSYNEQFF.

The chain couples TRBV19 to TRBJ1-2; a possible D gene is TRBD1 (5 bases). CDR1 and CDR2 from the germline V gene are LNHDA and SQIVND (reference sequence). This CDR3 contains 13 residues. Trimming shortened V by 1 base and J by 6 bases, and 9 bases separated the two germline ends. The CDR3 region is CASSIGAGNGYTF. The CDR3 bases are TGTGCCAGTAGTATAGGGGCAGGGAATGGCTACACCTTC.

The chain employs TRBV9 and TRBJ2-3, with D unresolved. Germline CDR1 and CDR2: SGDLS and YYNGEE. This CDR3 comprises 16 residues. Trimming shortened V by 4 bases and J by 0 bases, and 15 bases separated the two germline ends. The CDR3 coding sequence is TGTGCCAGCAGCCTCGGTTCGTCATCTAGCACAGATACGCAGTATTTT. This sequence encodes CASSLGSSSSTDTQYF.

This sequence joins TRBV10-3 and TRBJ1-6; D unresolved. Germline CDR1 reads ENHRY; CDR2 reads SYGVKD. The CDR3 totals 11 residues. Trimming removed 8 bases at V and 12 bases at J, with 11 bases between. This CDR3 is CAIGEPEPLHF. The CDR3 DNA follows: TGTGCCATCGGGGAGCCGGAACCCCTCCACTTT.

This clone was seen a few times. This rearrangement joins TRBV3-1 (or the pseudogene TRBV3-2) to TRBJ1-1; D is possibly TRBD1 (6 bases). Trimming cost V 6 bases and J 5 bases, with 16 bases left between them. Germline V gives CDR1 LGHDT, CDR2 YNNKEL (reference sequence). The CDR3 contains 14 residues. The CDR3 DNA reads as TGTGCCAGCAGTCGGTGGAAAACAGGGACTGAAGCTTTCTTT. Translated: CASSRWKTGTEAFF.

The rearrangement links TRBV30 to TRBJ1-1, with D uncertain. Deletions cut 0 bases from V and 1 base from J, with 12 bases between. Looked up from germline, CDR1 is GTSNPN and CDR2 is SVGIG (reference sequence). There are 15 residues in the CDR3. In DNA form, the CDR3 reads TGTGCCTGGAGTGTACTCCGGTATGGGAACACTGAAGCTTTCTTT. Its protein is CAWSVLRYGNTEAFF.

The rearrangement links TRBV11-2 to TRBJ2-6, with 8 bases that match TRBD1. CDR1 and CDR2 (germline): SGHAT, FQNNGV. CDR3 length: 18 residues. V lost 2 bases, J lost 0 bases, and 6 bases stayed unmatched. CDR3 in DNA: TGTGCCAGCAGCTTATACCGGGACAGGTTCTCTGGGGCCAACGTCCTGACTTTC. This translates into CASSLYRDRFSGANVLTF.

The V and J genes are TRBV25-1 and TRBJ2-1; TRBD2 is a possible D gene (5 bases). The germline CDR1 and CDR2 sequences are MGHDK and SYGVNS. The length of the CDR3 is 13 residues. V was pared by 0 bases and J by 6 bases, with 6 bases between. The CDR3 sequence: CASSEYAGNEQFF. CDR3 coding DNA: TGTGCCAGCAGTGAATACGCGGGCAATGAGCAGTTCTTC.

The V call is TRBV2, the J call TRBJ2-1; a possible D gene is TRBD2 (7 bases). The CDR3 runs to 12 residues. The V and J ends lost 6 bases and 9 bases respectively, with 12 bases between them. Germline lookup yields CDR1 SNHLY and CDR2 FYNNEI. Here the CDR3 reads CASSPGGAEQFF. The CDR3 DNA is TGTGCCAGCAGCCCTGGGGGGGCTGAGCAGTTCTTC.

This clone was detected only once. The chain recombines TRBV12-5 with TRBJ1-5; 7 nucleotides line up with TRBD1. The J segment lost 2 bases and the V segment lost 4 bases, leaving 2 bases of the junction unmatched. This CDR3 has 14 residues. The germline V gene has CDR1 LGHNT and CDR2 FRNRAP. CDR3 sequence: CASGSGQGNQPQHF. The DNA of the CDR3 is TGTGCTAGTGGTTCAGGACAGGGCAATCAGCCCCAGCATTTT.

The chain combines TRBV5-1 with TRBJ2-5, with a tentative D call TRBD1 (5 bases). This CDR3 spans 13 amino acids. Per germline, CDR1 SGHRS and CDR2 YFSETQ. Trimming pared 5 bases from V and 3 bases from J, leaving 11 bases between. CDR3 sequence (DNA): TGCGCCAGCAGTAGGGGCGAAAAAGAGACCCAGTACTTC. Translating gives CASSRGEKETQYF.

The V and J genes are TRBV24-1 and TRBJ1-5; D not resolved. The CDR3 has 15 residues. CDR1 and CDR2 from the germline V gene are KGHDR and SFDVKD. The V end was cut by 10 bases, the J end by 2 bases, with 17 bases between. The CDR3 loop reads CATNNFTVGNQPQHF. The CDR3 DNA reads TGTGCCACGAATAACTTCACAGTAGGCAATCAGCCCCAGCATTTT.

This chain links TRBV5-8 with TRBJ2-6; perhaps TRBD1 as D (6 bases). Germline-derived CDR1 and CDR2 are SGHTS and YDEGEE. This CDR3 region has 15 residues. Between the trimmed V and J ends, which lost 4 bases and 1 base, there was a span of 9 bases. DNA for the CDR3: TGTGCCAGCAGCCCTCAGGGGTCTGGGGCCAACGTCCTGACTTTC. Protein product: CASSPQGSGANVLTF.

The rearrangement joins TRBV30 to TRBJ1-2, with D unclear. CDR3 size: 11 residues. Germline-derived CDR1 and CDR2 are GTSNPN and SVGIG (reference sequence). With 0 bases removed from V and 8 bases from J, the gap between germline ends came to 7 bases. CDR3 residues: CAWSVNGGYTF. CDR3 nucleotides: TGTGCCTGGAGTGTGAACGGGGGCTACACCTTC.

J is TRBJ1-5 and V is TRBV15; D possibly corresponds to TRBD1 (5 bases). Trimming shortened V by 0 bases and J by 4 bases, and 7 bases separated the two germline ends. This CDR3 has 14 residues. Germline CDR1 and CDR2: LNHNV and YYDKDF (reference sequence). CDR3 sequence: CATSREAGNQPQHF. The CDR3, as DNA: TGTGCCACCAGCAGAGAGGCAGGGAATCAGCCCCAGCATTTT.

The rearrangement links TRBV18 to TRBJ1-2, with D uncertain. The germline V gene encodes CDR1 KGHSH and CDR2 LQKENI. The CDR3 contains 14 residues. The V gene lost 5 bases and the J gene lost 2 bases, with 12 bases spanning the gap. The CDR3 sequence: CASSGRRGNYGYTF. In DNA, the CDR3 is TGTGCCAGCTCAGGGAGAAGAGGGAACTATGGCTACACCTTC.

With respect to this clone: The sample carries other DNA sequences with the same CDR3. The chain is built from TRBV6-5 and TRBJ2-2, with no clear D. V lost 5 bases and J 4 bases, leaving 5 bases between the germline ends. This CDR3 comprises 12 residues. The germline CDR1 and CDR2 sequences are MNHEY and SVGAGI. CDR3 region: CASSRGTGELFF. CDR3 coding DNA: TGTGCCAGCAGTAGAGGCACCGGGGAGCTGTTTTTT.